The 5 T cell receptor beta chains in this list originate from one sample, sequenced in a study of T cells after yellow fever vaccination. TCRdb ran MiXCR on the 5' RACE reads and lists one entry per CDR3 protein. The sample includes over 110,000 distinct CDR3 sequences, roughly 8% seen only once; the top ten take less than 0.95%. This sample comprised CD4+ T cells sorted from PBMCs, obtained 5 days after the yellow fever booster vaccination. The receptors shown here come from a man aged 30-40 years who received the YFV17D yellow fever vaccine.

This clonotype occurred many times. V is TRBV20-1 and J is TRBJ2-3; TRBD1 might be the D (5 bases). This CDR3 spans 13 amino acids. The germline V and J ends were trimmed by 6 bases and 2 bases, with 12 bases remaining between them. The germline CDR1 and CDR2 sequences are DFQATT and SNEGSKA (reference sequence). CDR3 region: CSALLTVTDTQYF. For the CDR3, the DNA is TGCAGTGCCCTTCTGACAGTCACAGATACGCAGTATTTT.

This clonotype was recorded many times. The rearrangement links TRBV15 to TRBJ2-1; TRBD2 agrees at 7 bases. V lost 5 bases to trimming and J lost 0 bases; unmatched junction nucleotides: 4. Germline-derived CDR1 and CDR2 are LNHNV and YYDKDF (reference sequence). The CDR3 runs 15 residues. CDR3 in DNA: TGTGCCACCAGCGTACTAGCGCTCTCCTACAATGAGCAGTTCTTC. Encoded protein: CATSVLALSYNEQFF. Together with reference TRBV15 and TRBJ2-1, the CDR3 gives the full variable domain: DAMVIQNPRYQVTQFGKPVTLSCSQTLNHNVMYWYQQKSSQAPKLLFHYYDKDFNNEADTPDNFQSRRPNTSFCFLDIRSPGLGDTAMYLCATSVLALSYNEQFFGPGTRLTVL.

As to this clonotype: Since a much larger clone is just one base distant, this may be a read error. V is TRBV6-1 and J is TRBJ2-1, with TRBD1 matching over 9 bases. Germline V gives CDR1 MNHNS, CDR2 SASEGT. CDR3 length equals 17 residues. V shed 4 bases and J 7 bases; nucleotides not matched to a gene: 14. CDR3 region: CASSVDPGTGRANEQFF. CDR3 sequence (DNA): TGTGCCAGCAGTGTTGATCCCGGGACAGGGAGGGCAAATGAGCAGTTCTTC.

This clonotype has ten or more counts. This sequence joins TRBV14 and TRBJ2-3, with TRBD1 as a possible D gene (5 bases). The CDR3 spans 20 residues. Germline CDR1 reads SGHDN; CDR2 reads FVKESK. The V and J ends lost 0 bases and 1 base respectively, with 23 bases between them. The DNA for the CDR3 is TGTGCCAGCAGCCAAGAATCTCGTTCCGGTGGACACGGTGGCACAGATACGCAGTATTTT. This translates into CASSQESRSGGHGGTDTQYF.

The chain is built from TRBV12-3 or TRBV12-4 and TRBJ2-6; no firm D call. The CDR3 runs 17 residues. V gave up 2 bases and J gave up 1 base, with 12 bases separating them. CDR3 residues: CASSLRATPSGANVLTF. The CDR3 region has the DNA TGTGCCAGCAGTTTACGGGCGACACCATCTGGGGCCAACGTCCTGACTTTC.